This T cell receptor beta chain was captured in a study of graft-versus-host responses after intestinal transplantation. Looking at the study overall: Recipients across the board were started on anti-thymocyte globulin induction, then kept on tacrolimus and steroids for around 3 years. Study observations and caveats: GvH clones surfaced in recipient marrow, some emerging earlier in ileum or blood.

Details on this clone: No antigen is known for it.

This table comes from immunoSEQ multiplex PCR, and its TCRdb copy is limited to in-frame clones, with some not included. Seen here are more than 65,000 clones, roughly 94% observed once, and the top ten hold less than 0.55%. CDR3 size: 14 residues. Germline V gene lookup returns CDR1 MNHEY and CDR2 SMNVEV (reference sequence). V was clipped by 7 bases and J by 0 bases, with 10 bases between them. The chain uses TRBV27 and TRBJ2-1; D gene uncertain. Sequenced material: unstimulated CD8+ T cells sorted from spleen or lymph node cells, taken before intestinal transplant. This sequence was found in a human donor who received an intestinal transplant. In nucleotides, the CDR3 is TGTGCCAGCAATACAGCGAGCTCCTACAATGAGCAGTTCTTC. It yields the protein CASNTASSYNEQFF.